A single sample is the source of the 11 T cell receptor beta chains below, sequenced in a study of T cells in pancreatic ductal adenocarcinoma. The selected patients with pancreatic ductal adenocarcinoma had surgery but no neoadjuvant therapy. Libraries were prepared by immunoSEQ multiplex PCR; TCRdb keeps only in-frame clonotypes and omits some of them. This repertoire shows around 100,000 clones, 90% to 95% found once; its top ten account for roughly 3%. The sample taken for sequencing was PBMCs. Receptors originate from a human donor with pancreatic ductal adenocarcinoma.

This sequence joins TRBV10-3 and TRBJ2-7; 8 bases fit TRBD1. V gave up 10 bases and J gave up 5 bases; unmatched junction bases: 4. Per germline, CDR1 ENHRY and CDR2 SYGVKD. The CDR3 spans 11 residues. The CDR3 protein is CASGTGDEQYF. DNA of the CDR3: TGTGCCAGCGGGACAGGAGACGAGCAGTACTTC.

The chain joins TRBV10-3 to TRBJ2-2; D is uncertain. Germline CDR1 ENHRY, CDR2 SYGVKD. Trimming took 4 bases from V and 6 from J, leaving 9 bases between them. CDR3 length equals 13 residues. The CDR3 reads CAISGQDAGELFF. The CDR3 DNA is TGTGCCATCAGTGGGCAGGATGCCGGGGAGCTGTTTTTT.

The chain recombines TRBV13 with TRBJ2-7, with 8 positions matching TRBD2. Germline lookup yields CDR1 PRHDT and CDR2 FYEKMQ (reference sequence). The CDR3 is 16 amino acids. V shed 4 bases, J shed 0 bases, and the junction held 8 bases outside the gene matches. The CDR3 reads CASSSLAGSFSYEQYF. The DNA of the CDR3 is TGTGCCAGCAGCTCCCTAGCGGGCTCCTTCTCCTACGAGCAGTACTTC.

In this sample, this clone turned up once. The chain is built from TRBV4-1 and TRBJ2-1; 7 bases map to TRBD2. The ends lost 0 bases at V and 2 bases at J; junction bases unmatched: 4. Germline V gene sequence: CDR1 MGHRA, CDR2 YSYEKL. This CDR3 contains 16 residues. CDR3 region: CASSQDWSGAYNEQFF. Here the CDR3 DNA reads TGCGCCAGCAGCCAAGATTGGAGCGGGGCCTACAATGAGCAGTTCTTC.

The chain couples TRBV10-3 to TRBJ2-1; 8 bases match TRBD2. There are 11 residues in the CDR3. J lost 9 bases, V lost 10 bases, and 5 bases had no gene match. CDR1 and CDR2 from the germline V gene are ENHRY and SYGVKD. In DNA form, the CDR3 reads TGTGCCAGTTCCAGCGGGAGTGAGCAGTTCTTC. Its translation is CASSSGSEQFF.

The chain employs TRBV5-1 and TRBJ2-7, with D tentatively TRBD2 (7 bases). Trimming shortened V by 0 bases and J by 6 bases, and 10 bases separated the two germline ends. CDR1 and CDR2 (germline): SGHRS, YFSETQ. This CDR3 spans 13 amino acids. In DNA, the CDR3 is TGCGCCAGCAGCTTGGAAGGGGGGGTCGAGCAGTACTTC. Translation: CASSLEGGVEQYF.

J is TRBJ2-2 and V is TRBV5-1, with D perhaps TRBD2 (5 bases). V was shortened by 1 base and J by 5 bases, with 12 bases between the two germline ends. This CDR3 has 15 amino acids. Germline V gene data show CDR1 as SGHRS and CDR2 as YFSETQ. The CDR3 DNA is TGCGCCAGCAGCTTGCGAGGGAGAGAGACCGGGGAGCTGTTTTTT. It encodes CASSLRGRETGELFF.

The chain joins TRBV7-9 to TRBJ2-1; D is uncertain. The CDR3 consists of 15 residues. V lost 2 bases and J 0 bases, leaving 8 bases between the germline ends. CDR1 and CDR2 (germline): SEHNR, FQNEAQ (reference sequence). This CDR3 is CASSLPESSYNEQFF. DNA for the CDR3: TGTGCCAGCAGCTTACCGGAGAGCTCCTACAATGAGCAGTTCTTC.

The gene calls are TRBV4-1 and TRBJ2-3, with TRBD1 identical over 10 bases. The V gene end was trimmed by 4 bases and the J gene end by 2 bases; junction bases not matched to a gene: 6. This CDR3 has 16 residues. Germline assignment: CDR1 MGHRA and CDR2 YSYEKL. In DNA form, the CDR3 reads TGCGCCAGCAGCCGAGGGACAGGGGCGGACACAGATACGCAGTATTTT. It codes for CASSRGTGADTDTQYF.

This sequence joins TRBV19 and TRBJ2-7; weak D call: TRBD2 (5 bases). Trimming removed 6 bases at V and 2 bases at J, with 5 bases between. The CDR3 is 11 amino acids. Germline V gives CDR1 LNHDA, CDR2 SQIVND (reference sequence). In nucleotides, the CDR3 is TGTGCCAGTAGGGGAGCCTACGAGCAGTACTTC. This codes for CASRGAYEQYF.

The genes are TRBV2 and TRBJ2-5, with 9 bases aligning to TRBD2. Unmatched junction bases numbered 11, after V lost 1 base and J lost 5 bases. Per germline, CDR1 SNHLY and CDR2 FYNNEI. The CDR3 sequence is 17 residues long. The CDR3 region is CASSEERTSVRGETQYF. The DNA for the CDR3 is TGTGCCAGCAGTGAAGAAAGGACTAGCGTCAGAGGGGAGACCCAGTACTTC.